What follows are 22 T cell receptor beta chains derived from one specimen sequenced in a study of CXCR3-negative and CXCR3-positive naive CD8 T cells. Researchers prepared the TRB cDNA libraries using 5' RACE with UMI labels. Reprocessing the 5' RACE reads, TCRdb reports a single entry for every CDR3 protein and omits DNA. The sample spans 45,000 to 55,000 distinct CDR3 sequences; the ten largest clones claim around 16%. Sample: memory CD8+ T cells from blood. The receptor set was obtained from a human donor in good health. Some clones in this sample may be carry-over from other donors' samples.

The gene calls are TRBV21-1 and TRBJ1-4. TRBV21-1 has pseudogene status. This CDR3 has 18 residues. CDR3 region: CASSKGGDAQEVNEKLFF.

The V gene is TRBV5-6, the J gene TRBJ2-7; TCRdb lists TRBD1, though no DNA is available to test this call. Germline V gives CDR1 SGHDT, CDR2 YYEEEE. CDR3 length equals 15 residues. This CDR3 is CASSLQTGRRYEQYF. Variable domain in full (rest from reference TRBV5-6 and TRBJ2-7): DAGVTQSPTHLIKTRGQQVTLRCSPKSGHDTVSWYQQALGQGPQFIFQYYEEEERQRGNFPDRFSGHQFPNYSSELNVNALLLGDSALYLCASSLQTGRRYEQYFGPGTRLTVT.

The V call is TRBV4-2, the J call TRBJ1-1; TCRdb proposes TRBD1, but this gene call is untestable without DNA. CDR3 length: 13 residues. CDR1 is LGHNA and CDR2 is YNFKEQ in the germline V gene. The CDR3 here is CASSPGTSTEAFF.

CDR3 region: CASSLGAGAPRQYF. The rearrangement links TRBV7-9 to TRBJ2-7; TCRdb names TRBD1, which stays unverified in the absence of DNA. Germline V lookup: CDR1 SEHNR, CDR2 FQNEAQ (reference sequence). CDR3 length: 14 residues.

The chain employs TRBV4-1 and TRBJ1-1; TCRdb picks TRBD1, but there is no DNA to check that call. CDR1 MGHRA and CDR2 YSYEKL come from the germline V gene. The CDR3 runs to 15 residues. The CDR3 loop is CASSQGRTGTTEAFF.

This clonotype is identified as medium-sized from frequency. CDR3 protein: CASKQGITSGANVLTF. V usage is TRBV6-6 and J usage is TRBJ2-6; the TCRdb call, TRBD1, lacks DNA for checking. Germline V gives CDR1 MNHNY, CDR2 SVGAGI (reference sequence). The CDR3 spans 16 residues.

This chain connects TRBV28 to TRBJ1-3; there is no DNA to check the TCRdb D call of TRBD1. Per germline, CDR1 MDHEN and CDR2 SYDVKM. This CDR3 is built from 15 residues. CDR3 sequence: CASSSGDAPGNTIYF.

The V call is TRBV20-1, the J call TRBJ2-7; with no DNA, the TCRdb D assignment of TRBD2 cannot be verified. This CDR3 has 13 amino acids. CDR1 and CDR2 (germline): DFQATT, SNEGSKA (reference sequence). CDR3 protein: CSATGTHSYEQYF.

This CDR3 is CASQRAEVNEQFF. The chain uses TRBV25-1 and TRBJ2-1; TCRdb outputs TRBD1, but without DNA this stays unchecked. This CDR3 region has 13 residues. Germline V gene data show CDR1 as MGHDK and CDR2 as SYGVNS.

V is TRBV7-9 and J is TRBJ2-3; TCRdb designates TRBD1, a call that cannot be tested without DNA. Per germline, CDR1 SEHNR and CDR2 FQNEAQ (reference sequence). This CDR3 spans 16 amino acids. The CDR3 here is CASSHPRTGATDTQYF.

The V gene is TRBV20-1, the J gene TRBJ1-2; TCRdb designates TRBD1, a call that cannot be tested without DNA. Germline V gives CDR1 DFQATT, CDR2 SNEGSKA (reference sequence). CDR3 length equals 15 residues. The CDR3 protein is CSARDRGGEGYGYTF.

This chain's CDR3 is CASSQGPPDRGNTGELFF. This chain links TRBV4-2 with TRBJ2-2; no DNA is available, so the TRBD2 call from TCRdb remains unchecked. The CDR3 is made up of 18 amino acids. The germline gives CDR1 LGHNA, CDR2 YNFKEQ.

The gene calls are TRBV6-5 and TRBJ2-7; TCRdb calls TRBD1, which cannot be checked without DNA. In germline, CDR1 is MNHEY, CDR2 SVGAGI. The CDR3 has 14 residues. CDR3 protein: CASSYSSRANEQYF.

V usage is TRBV28 and J usage is TRBJ2-2; TCRdb designates TRBD1, a call that cannot be tested without DNA. The CDR3 has 14 amino acids. The germline V gene encodes CDR1 MDHEN and CDR2 SYDVKM. The CDR3: CASSLRQYTGELFF. The complete variable domain, with remaining parts taken from reference TRBV28 and TRBJ2-2, reads DVKVTQSSRYLVKRTGEKVFLECVQDMDHENMFWYRQDPGLGLRLIYFSYDVKMKEKGDIPEGYSVSREKKERFSLILESASTNQTSMYLCASSLRQYTGELFFGEGSRLTVL.

The chain is built from TRBV6-5 and TRBJ1-1. In germline, CDR1 is MNHEY, CDR2 SVGAGI. There are 14 residues in the CDR3. The CDR3 loop is CASGQASGNTEAFF.

This chain uses TRBV5-1 with TRBJ1-2; the TRBD1 assignment by TCRdb is unverifiable without DNA. CDR1 is SGHRS and CDR2 is YFSETQ in the germline V gene. The CDR3 runs to 13 residues. The CDR3 sequence is CASSITGRDGYTF.

The chain employs TRBV29-1 and TRBJ2-2; no DNA is available, so the TRBD1 call from TCRdb remains unchecked. This CDR3 spans 14 amino acids. In germline, CDR1 is SQVTM, CDR2 ANQGSEA. CDR3 in amino acids: CSYETGGDTGELFF.

The J gene is TRBJ1-3, the V gene TRBV29-1; no DNA is available, so the TRBD1 call from TCRdb remains unchecked. This CDR3 has 13 amino acids. Looked up from germline, CDR1 is SQVTM and CDR2 is ANQGSEA. The CDR3: CSVEDQQEYTIYF.

V is TRBV27 and J is TRBJ2-7; as DNA is missing, the TRBD2 call by TCRdb cannot be tested. The CDR3 runs to 15 residues. Per the germline V gene, CDR1 is MNHEY and CDR2 is SMNVEV (reference sequence). The CDR3 here is CASSLEAGLTYEQYF.

This CDR3 reads CASSGSQGVYEQYF. This chain links TRBV25-1 with TRBJ2-7; TCRdb designates TRBD1, a call that cannot be tested without DNA. CDR1 is MGHDK and CDR2 is SYGVNS in the germline V gene. The CDR3 is 14 amino acids.

V and J are TRBV12-3 or TRBV12-4 and TRBJ2-7. The CDR3 sequence is 13 residues long. The chain's CDR3 is CASSLERSYEQYF.

The gene calls are TRBV29-1 and TRBJ2-7; TCRdb indicates TRBD2, and absent DNA this call remains unverified. The CDR3 extends over 16 amino acids. CDR1 is SQVTM, CDR2 ANQGSEA, per germline. The CDR3 loop reads CSVEDLAGGSSYEQYF.